Judged by abundance, the clone carrying this T cell receptor beta chain is medium-sized. Antigen specificity is unknown. The observed sequence ends 3 residues before the CDR3 terminus, with the missing tail filled in from the germline J gene. These data belong to a study of T cell clonality in common variable immunodeficiency. General observations from the study: Reportedly, TCR beta sequences from common variable immunodeficiency showed fewer deletions and N-nucleotide insertions.

Assay: immunoSEQ multiplex PCR; the TCRdb copy retains only in-frame clones and omits some. Reported are 25,000 to 35,000 clones, none seen only once; the ten largest carry approximately 31%. Trimming removed 3 bases from V and 5 bases from J, with 19 bases in between. CDR1 and CDR2 from the germline V gene are MGHRA and YSYEKL. This CDR3 is built from 16 residues. This receptor was obtained from a human donor with common variable immunodeficiency. V and J are TRBV4-1 and TRBJ1-1, with D perhaps matching TRBD1 (6 bases). Sequencing was performed on peripheral blood mononuclear cells. CDR3 DNA (partial): TGCGCCAGCAGCCACCTAGGCACCAGGGGTGGTACTGAA. Protein: CASSHLGTRGGTE. The entire CDR3 reads CASSHLGTRGGTEAFF.